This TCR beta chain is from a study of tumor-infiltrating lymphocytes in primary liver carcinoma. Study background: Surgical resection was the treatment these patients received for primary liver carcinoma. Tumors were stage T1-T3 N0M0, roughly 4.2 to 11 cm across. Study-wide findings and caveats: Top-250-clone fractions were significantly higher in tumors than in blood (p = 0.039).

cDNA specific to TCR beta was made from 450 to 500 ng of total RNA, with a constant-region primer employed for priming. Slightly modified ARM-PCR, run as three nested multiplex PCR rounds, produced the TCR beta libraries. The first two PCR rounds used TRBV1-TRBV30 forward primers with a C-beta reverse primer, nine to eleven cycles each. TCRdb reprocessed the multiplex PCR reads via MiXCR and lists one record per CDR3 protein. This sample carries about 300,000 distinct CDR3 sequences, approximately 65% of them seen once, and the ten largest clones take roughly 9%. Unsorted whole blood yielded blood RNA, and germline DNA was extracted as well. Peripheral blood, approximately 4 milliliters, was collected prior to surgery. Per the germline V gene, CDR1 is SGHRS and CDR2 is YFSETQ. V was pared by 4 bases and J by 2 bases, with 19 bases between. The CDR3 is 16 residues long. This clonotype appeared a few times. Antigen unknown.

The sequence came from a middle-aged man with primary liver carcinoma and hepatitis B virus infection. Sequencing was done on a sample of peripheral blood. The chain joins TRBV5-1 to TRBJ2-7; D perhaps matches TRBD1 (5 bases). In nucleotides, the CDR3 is TGCGCCAGCAGCACAGACCCTAACAGGAAGACCTACGAGCAGTACTTC. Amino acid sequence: CASSTDPNRKTYEQYF.